These 6 T cell receptor beta chains originate from one sample sequenced in a study of CDR3 diversity in severe acne. Each CDR3 protein is one row after TCRdb ran MiXCR on the PCR reads. The sample includes roughly 100,000 distinct CDR3 sequences, around 56% of them seen just once. Sequences were obtained from blood. These receptor sequences come from a male donor with acne.

The rearrangement joins TRBV6-6 to TRBJ2-3; 10 bases agree with TRBD1. The CDR3 totals 18 residues. Germline lookup yields CDR1 MNHNY and CDR2 SVGAGI (reference sequence). V dropped 6 bases and J dropped 4; count of bases not matched to a gene: 16. The CDR3 region is CASSFLAAGQGWPDTQYF. CDR3 bases: TGTGCCAGCAGCTTCCTGGCCGCGGGACAGGGGTGGCCAGATACGCAGTATTTT.

This clonotype has just one count. The CDR3 does not close with the conserved phenylalanine or tryptophan, likely indicating a read error. V and J are TRBV7-8 and TRBJ1-1; TRBD1 matches 8 bases. The V gene's germline CDR1 is SGHVS and CDR2 FQNEAQ. This CDR3 is built from 15 residues. CDR3 DNA: TGCGCCAGCAGCTTCTCGACAGGGGTGACAGCTGAAGCTTTCCTT. Translation: CASSFSTGVTAEAFL.

The chain employs TRBV29-1 and TRBJ1-4; D might be TRBD1 (5 bases). V lost 0 bases and J lost 8, with 10 bases in between. The V gene's germline CDR1 is SQVTM and CDR2 ANQGSEA. The CDR3 length is 13 residues. CDR3 amino acids: CSVEDWDEEKLFF. The CDR3 region has the DNA TGCAGCGTTGAAGATTGGGACGAAGAAAAACTGTTTTTT.

This sequence joins TRBV7-9 and TRBJ2-5; 7 bases agree with TRBD2. There are 14 residues in the CDR3. Germline V gives CDR1 SEHNR, CDR2 FQNEAQ (reference sequence). J was trimmed by 5 bases and V by 3 bases; bases with no gene match: 6. CDR3 sequence reads: CASSFQTGGETQYF. In DNA, the CDR3 is TGTGCCAGCAGCTTTCAGACCGGGGGGGAGACCCAGTACTTC.

The chain combines TRBV7-8 with TRBJ2-2; no clear D. CDR1 is SGHVS, CDR2 FQNEAQ, per germline. This CDR3 region has 15 residues. The V gene lost 2 bases and the J gene lost 1 base, with 8 bases spanning the gap. For the CDR3, the DNA is TGTGCCAGCAGCTTAATAGTCGGGAACACCGGGGAGCTGTTTTTT. Its translation: CASSLIVGNTGELFF.

The genes are TRBV24-1 and TRBJ1-5; 7 nucleotides match TRBD1. The CDR3 is 17 amino acids. Per the germline V gene, CDR1 is KGHDR and CDR2 is SFDVKD. Trimming at V came to 4 bases and at J to 3 bases, leaving 11 bases not matched to a gene. The CDR3 DNA reads TGTGCCACCAGTGACCCCCCCCGGACAGGCTACAATCAGCCCCAGCATTTT. Residues: CATSDPPRTGYNQPQHF.